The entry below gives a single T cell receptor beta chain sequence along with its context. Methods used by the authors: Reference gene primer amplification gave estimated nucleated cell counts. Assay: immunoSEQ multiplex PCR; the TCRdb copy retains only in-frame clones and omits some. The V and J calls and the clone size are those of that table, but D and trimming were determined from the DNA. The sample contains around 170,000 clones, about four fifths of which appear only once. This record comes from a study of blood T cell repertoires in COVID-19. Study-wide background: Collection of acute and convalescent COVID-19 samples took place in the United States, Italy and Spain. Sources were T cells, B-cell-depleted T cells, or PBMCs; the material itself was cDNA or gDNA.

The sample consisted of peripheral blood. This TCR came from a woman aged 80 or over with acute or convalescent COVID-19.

CDR3 bases: TGCAGCGTCGGACAGGGAAGAAGTCAGCCCCAGCATTTT. The encoded protein is CSVGQGRSQPQHF. V gene TRBV29-1 combines with J gene TRBJ1-5, with 8 nucleotides matching TRBD1. Germline V gene data show CDR1 as SQVTM and CDR2 as ANQGSEA. J was trimmed by 6 bases and V by 6 bases; bases with no gene match: 7. CDR3 length equals 13 residues.